This T cell receptor beta chain emerged from a study of OX40 agonist ivuxolimab in advanced cancers. Notes on the research overall: The costimulatory receptor OX40 (CD134) was targeted by ivuxolimab, a fully human IgG2 agonistic monoclonal antibody. Intravenous ivuxolimab was administered to patients every 2 weeks at six dose levels: 0.01, 0.1, 0.3, 1.5, 3 and 10 mg/kg. Among the 52 dose-escalation patients, some 20 had hepatocellular carcinoma, 15 or so melanoma, 9 renal cell carcinoma and 9 head and neck cancer. The dose-escalation cohort was about 87% male with a mean age of approximately 60 years, ranging from roughly 20 to 80. Patients were allowed to have had prior anti-PD-1, anti-PD-L1 or anti-CTLA-4 therapy, and roughly 40% of the dose-escalation patients had been treated with checkpoint inhibitors. Partial responses were achieved by three dose-escalation patients, of whom one had hepatocellular carcinoma and two had cutaneous melanoma. The point of sequencing TCRbeta in the periphery was to test whether ivuxolimab changed TCR sequence diversity and drove clonal T-cell expansion. The paper reports the monotherapy dose-escalation portion (N of about 51 patients) of the phase I ivuxolimab trial. What the study reported, not specific to this receptor: Low levels of normalized T-cell clonal expansion were also shown by some nonresponding patients. After ivuxolimab, more expanded clones were found on average in CD8+ T cells than in CD4+ T cells. At doses of 0.1 to 3.0 mg/kg, clonal expansion of both CD4+ and CD8+ T cells in blood was seen between baseline and week 6. The antigen specificity of the clonally expanded peripheral T cells was not determined. Partial responders in the 0.1-3.0 mg/kg groups had among the lowest normalized peripheral clonal expansion, especially among CD8+ T cells.

This clone was seen a single time. No cognate antigen has been identified for it. Base qualities are not provided; no much larger clone lies one nucleotide away. V and J lose 9 bases and 7 bases, and a span of 9 bases separates them. The germline V gene supplies CDR1 SNHLY and CDR2 FYNNEI. The CDR3 measures 10 amino acids from cysteine to phenylalanine. The CDR3 DNA has 30 bases and is translated from base 1. The trial excluded patients who had a history of autoimmune disease or were on systemic immunosuppression. In every dose cohort, peripheral blood was drawn for TCR sequencing at baseline, cycle 4 day 1, and cycle 7 day 1. Samples came from an open-label, multicenter, first-in-human phase I dose-escalation trial of ivuxolimab. Adults with locally advanced or metastatic head and neck squamous cell, hepatocellular, melanoma or renal cell carcinoma were enrolled in the trial. CD4+ and CD8+ T cells were sorted separately from peripheral blood before TCR sequencing.

Genomic DNA was extracted from sorted cells for sequencing of the TCRbeta CDR3 region. TCRbeta CDR3 regions were sequenced using the immunoSEQ Assay. What TCRdb holds here is the immuneACCESS table cut down to in-frame rearrangements. Part of the clones is not present; checked against another copy, under half of the missing clones reflect an unresolved V gene, and the others are unexplained. The sample table contains fewer than 70,000 clones; only one count was recorded for over 80% of them. The top ten clonotypes cover over 3.5% of the sample. Material: CD4+ or CD8+ T cells sorted from blood, obtained in a trial of the OX40 agonist ivuxolimab. Recombination linked TRBV2 to TRBJ1-1; TRBD1 is perhaps the D gene, given 6 matching bases. The sequence was obtained from an adult with an advanced solid tumor such as melanoma, head and neck, liver or kidney cancer. CDR3 region: CASRTVEAFF. The bases read TGTGCCAGTAGGACAGTTGAAGCTTTCTTT.